These 9 T cell receptor beta chains originate from one sample sequenced in a study of shared clonotypes between healthy human individuals. Assay: immunoSEQ multiplex PCR; the TCRdb copy retains only in-frame clones and omits some. This table has about 1.1 million clones, 77% appearing once. Sequenced material: memory CD4+ T cells from PBMCs. This sample's subset: CD45RA-negative fraction. The source of these receptors is a young man in good health. Some clones in this sample may be carry-over from other donors' samples.

Turning to this clone: The sample carries other DNA sequences with the same CDR3. The chain recombines TRBV7-2 with TRBJ2-5; D gene ambiguous. The CDR3 spans 12 residues. V was clipped by 4 bases and J by 5 bases, with 8 bases between them. Germline CDR1 reads SGHTA; CDR2 reads FQGNSA. CDR3 amino acids: CASSSTRETQYF. In DNA, the CDR3 is TGTGCCAGCAGCTCCACCCGTGAGACCCAGTACTTC.

The rearrangement links TRBV11-1 to TRBJ2-7; 8 nucleotides align to TRBD1. The trim removed 5 bases at V and 0 bases at J, leaving 6 bases unmatched. CDR1 is SGHAT, CDR2 FQDESV, per germline (reference sequence). The CDR3 totals 15 residues. The CDR3 protein is CASSPDRGSSYEQYF. As DNA, the CDR3 is TGTGCCAGCAGCCCTGACAGGGGCTCCTCCTACGAGCAGTACTTC.

The rearrangement uses TRBV29-1 and TRBJ1-1; 8 bases match TRBD1. The germline gives CDR1 SQVTM, CDR2 ANQGSEA. V lost 6 bases and J lost 3; bases outside the gene matches: 6. The CDR3 length is 13 residues. The CDR3 DNA reads TGCAGCGTGTGGACAGGGACTCACACTGAAGCTTTCTTT. It codes for CSVWTGTHTEAFF.

DNA of the CDR3: TGTGCCAGCAGCAGGACTAGCGGAGGGGGTGAGACCCAGTACTTC. Protein product: CASSRTSGGGETQYF. The J gene is TRBJ2-5, the V gene TRBV9, with 10 bases that match TRBD2. Germline V gene data show CDR1 as SGDLS and CDR2 as YYNGEE. Losses at the gene ends were 4 bases for V and 5 bases for J; bases not matched to a gene: 8. The CDR3 totals 15 residues.

J is TRBJ2-3 and V is TRBV19; D is perhaps TRBD2 (5 bases). V was shortened by 7 bases and J by 1 base, with 12 bases between the two germline ends. This CDR3 is 14 amino acids long. Germline-derived CDR1 and CDR2 are LNHDA and SQIVND (reference sequence). CDR3 amino acids: CASTMSSGTDTQYF. CDR3 DNA sequence: TGTGCCAGTACCATGAGTAGCGGCACAGATACGCAGTATTTT.

This chain joins TRBV11-2 and TRBJ2-3; no definite D call. V lost 0 bases, J lost 6 bases, and 7 bases lay in between. The germline V gene has CDR1 SGHAT and CDR2 FQNNGV. This CDR3 spans 13 amino acids. DNA for the CDR3: TGTGCCAGCAGCTTAGATAGGCTGGATACGCAGTATTTT. As protein: CASSLDRLDTQYF.

This chain connects TRBV7-9 to TRBJ1-5; a possible D gene is TRBD1 (5 bases). The ends were cut back, 1 base at V and 10 bases at J, with 11 bases in the middle. This CDR3 is built from 13 residues. The germline gives CDR1 SEHNR, CDR2 FQNEAQ (reference sequence). DNA for the CDR3: TGTGCCAGCAGCTTAGGGGTCGACAGTCCCCAGCATTTT. It translates to CASSLGVDSPQHF.

The genes are TRBV5-4 and TRBJ1-2; 10 nucleotides agree with TRBD1. Germline CDR1 reads SGHNT; CDR2 reads YYREEE (reference sequence). J lost 8 bases, V lost 4 bases, and 5 bases had no gene match. CDR3 length equals 13 residues. The CDR3, as DNA: TGTGCCAGCAGCGTTGACAGGGGGCGCGGCTACACCTTC. Its translation is CASSVDRGRGYTF.

The J gene is TRBJ2-1, the V gene TRBV30; possible D gene TRBD2, 7 bases. V dropped 2 bases and J dropped 1 base, with 15 bases sitting between them. CDR1 and CDR2 (germline): GTSNPN, SVGIG (reference sequence). The CDR3 has 16 residues. This chain's CDR3 is CAWSRGRAGSYNEQFF. DNA for the CDR3: TGTGCCTGGAGTAGGGGGAGGGCCGGTTCCTACAATGAGCAGTTCTTC.